One sample yielded the 22 T cell receptor beta chains listed below, sequenced in a study of cytomegalovirus exposure and HLA in healthy donors. Some clones are missing from TCRdb's copy, which holds only in-frame ones; the method was immunoSEQ multiplex PCR. The data hold 50,000 or so clones, with approximately 93% observed a single time. Sequencing was carried out using PBMCs. The source of these receptors is a woman aged 18-29 years in good health and CMV-seropositive.

This clone came up once. This chain uses TRBV6-5 with TRBJ2-1; D remains unclear. CDR1 and CDR2 from the germline V gene are MNHEY and SVGAGI. The ends were cut back, 5 bases at V and 3 bases at J, with 8 bases in the middle. This CDR3 comprises 13 residues. The CDR3 DNA sequence: TGTGCCAGCAGTGAGAGGATCTACAATGAGCAGTTCTTC. It codes for CASSERIYNEQFF.

The rearrangement joins TRBV28 to TRBJ1-5, with 7 bases aligning to TRBD1. From germline, CDR1 is MDHEN and CDR2 SYDVKM. Trimming at V came to 3 bases and at J to 5 bases, leaving 4 bases not matched to a gene. The CDR3 is 14 residues long. The CDR3 region has the DNA TGTGCCAGCAGTTTTGACAGGGTGGATCAGCCCCAGCATTTT. Translating gives CASSFDRVDQPQHF.

This rearrangement joins TRBV29-1 to TRBJ1-5, with no clear D. Trimming removed 5 bases from V and 6 bases from J, with 14 bases in between. The CDR3 extends over 13 amino acids. Germline V gives CDR1 SQVTM, CDR2 ANQGSEA. The chain's CDR3 is CSVSSGESQPQHF. The CDR3 DNA sequence: TGCAGCGTTTCATCCGGGGAGAGTCAGCCCCAGCATTTT.

The rearrangement uses TRBV19 and TRBJ1-2; TRBD1 might be the D (5 bases). CDR3 length equals 14 residues. Trimming stripped 2 bases from V and 7 bases from J, with 14 bases between. Germline-derived CDR1 and CDR2 are LNHDA and SQIVND (reference sequence). CDR3 nucleotides: TGTGCCAGTAGTATAACAGGCAGGGAGGGTGGCTACACCTTC. Translating it yields CASSITGREGGYTF.

The V and J genes are TRBV30 and TRBJ2-7; possibly TRBD1 for D (5 bases). CDR1 and CDR2 from the germline V gene are GTSNPN and SVGIG (reference sequence). V gave up 4 bases and J gave up 0 bases, with 13 bases separating them. The CDR3 length is 14 residues. CDR3 bases: TGTGCCTGGAAAGCGATGACAGCCTCCTACGAGCAGTACTTC. Translation gives CAWKAMTASYEQYF.

This clone has only one observation. The chain employs TRBV27 and TRBJ2-1; D is perhaps TRBD2 (6 bases). Deletions cut 3 bases from V and 8 bases from J, with 17 bases between. CDR3 length: 15 residues. Germline V lookup: CDR1 MNHEY, CDR2 SMNVEV (reference sequence). CDR3 in amino acids: CASSFVAGTRYEQFF. CDR3 nucleotides: TGTGCCAGCAGTTTTGTTGCGGGAACTCGGTATGAGCAGTTCTTC.

Comments on this clone: A junction end diverges from the germline sequence, so it may reflect a read error. V usage is TRBV20-1 and J usage is TRBJ1-1; D not resolved. The CDR3 consists of 10 residues. CDR1 and CDR2 (germline): DFQATT, SNEGSKA (reference sequence). The CDR3 DNA sequence: TGCAGTGTTAGACGGGGAGAAGCTTTCTTT. It is translated as CSVRRGEAFF.

The V gene is TRBV2, the J gene TRBJ1-5, with TRBD1 as a possible D gene (5 bases). There are 14 residues in the CDR3. Trimming removed 7 bases at V and 3 bases at J, with 13 bases between. The germline V gene encodes CDR1 SNHLY and CDR2 FYNNEI. The CDR3 DNA follows: TGTGCCAGCAATTCCAGGGCGATCAATCAGCCCCAGCATTTT. It codes for CASNSRAINQPQHF.

This sequence joins TRBV28 and TRBJ1-1; TRBD1 might be the D (6 bases). This CDR3 contains 14 residues. The V gene's germline CDR1 is MDHEN and CDR2 SYDVKM. V lost 8 bases to trimming and J lost 2 bases, with 15 bases between them. The CDR3 protein is CASEVGHSNTEAFF. The CDR3 DNA reads as TGTGCCAGCGAAGTGGGACATTCAAACACTGAAGCTTTCTTT.

The chain has TRBV7-3 and TRBJ2-6; a possible D gene is TRBD1 (5 bases). The germline gives CDR1 SGHTA, CDR2 FQGTGA. Trimming took 5 bases from V and 2 from J, leaving 13 bases between them. This CDR3 contains 16 residues. In DNA form, the CDR3 reads TGTGCCAGCAGCACCCGGTCAGGGACTGGGGCCAACGTCCTGACTTTC. It encodes CASSTRSGTGANVLTF.

The chain combines TRBV19 with TRBJ1-2; D may be TRBD1 (6 bases). The germline V and J ends were trimmed by 9 bases and 4 bases, with 15 bases remaining between them. CDR3 length: 13 residues. Germline CDR1 is LNHDA and CDR2 is SQIVND (reference sequence). CDR3 region: CASRGALTYGYTF. CDR3 sequence (DNA): TGTGCCAGCCGGGGGGCCCTGACCTATGGCTACACCTTC. The full variable domain, in which reference TRBV19 and TRBJ1-2 provide the parts outside the CDR3, is DGGITQSPKYLFRKEGQNVTLSCEQNLNHDAMYWYRQDPGQGLRLIYYSQIVNDFQKGDIAEGYSVSREKKESFPLTVTSAQKNPTAFYLCASRGALTYGYTFGSGTRLTVV.

This rearrangement joins TRBV5-1 to TRBJ2-3; the D gene is possibly TRBD2 (6 bases). V was clipped by 5 bases and J by 5 bases, with 15 bases between them. The CDR3 length is 14 residues. Germline CDR1 is SGHRS and CDR2 is YFSETQ. The DNA for the CDR3 is TGCGCCAGCAGTAGCGGAGAGCAGCAAGATACGCAGTATTTT. Translation: CASSSGEQQDTQYF.

V gene TRBV11-3 combines with J gene TRBJ2-7; TRBD1 matches 8 bases. The V and J ends lost 7 bases and 2 bases, in that order; junction bases with no gene match: 13. The germline CDR1 and CDR2 sequences are SGHNT and YENEEA. The CDR3 has 16 residues. In DNA, the CDR3 is TGTGCCAGCAACCAGAATCCCGGGACAGGTACCTACGAGCAGTACTTC. Protein: CASNQNPGTGTYEQYF. The whole variable domain, remainder taken from reference TRBV11-3 and TRBJ2-7, is EAGVVQSPRYKIIEKKQPVAFWCNPISGHNTLYWYLQNLGQGPELLIRYENEEAVDDSQLPKDRFSAERLKGVDSTLKIQPAELGDSAVYLCASNQNPGTGTYEQYFGPGTRLTVT.

J is TRBJ2-3 and V is TRBV7-9; D is unresolved. This CDR3 comprises 15 residues. V was pared by 2 bases and J by 2 bases, with 11 bases between. Germline values: CDR1 SEHNR, CDR2 FQNEAQ (reference sequence). DNA of the CDR3: TGTGCCAGCAGCTTATTGGGCAGTTTCACAGATACGCAGTATTTT. Translated: CASSLLGSFTDTQYF.

This sequence joins TRBV30 and TRBJ1-1, with D tentatively TRBD1 (6 bases). The ends were cut back, 2 bases at V and 3 bases at J, with 10 bases in the middle. Germline V gene data show CDR1 as GTSNPN and CDR2 as SVGIG (reference sequence). There are 13 residues in the CDR3. The CDR3 spells CAWSMGADTEAFF. CDR3 nucleotides: TGTGCCTGGAGTATGGGGGCGGACACTGAAGCTTTCTTT. Looking up the rest from reference TRBV30 and TRBJ1-1 gives the full variable domain: SQTIHQWPATLVQPVGSPLSLECTVEGTSNPNLYWYRQAAGRGLQLLFYSVGIGQISSEVPQNLSASRPQDRQFILSSKKLLLSDSGFYLCAWSMGADTEAFFGQGTRLTVV.

The CDR3 spells CASSQEWLVGAGGTEAFF. The CDR3 DNA is TGTGCCAGCAGCCAAGAGTGGCTTGTTGGGGCGGGGGGCACTGAAGCTTTCTTT. The rearrangement links TRBV14 to TRBJ1-1, with a tentative D call TRBD1 (5 bases). Between the trimmed V and J ends, which lost 0 bases and 4 bases, there was a span of 21 bases. The CDR3 has 18 residues. CDR1 and CDR2 from the germline V gene are SGHDN and FVKESK.

J is TRBJ2-1 and V is TRBV10-2; D is undetermined. The CDR3 runs to 17 residues. The germline V gene has CDR1 WSHSY and CDR2 SAAADI. Trimming cost V 3 bases and J 0 bases, with 15 bases left between them. The CDR3 region has the DNA TGCGCCAGCAGTGAACGCGGTCGGAGAAGCTCCTACAATGAGCAGTTCTTC. This sequence encodes CASSERGRRSSYNEQFF.

The chain is built from TRBV6-1 and TRBJ2-1; 9 nucleotides line up with TRBD2. The germline V gene encodes CDR1 MNHNS and CDR2 SASEGT. The CDR3 is 16 amino acids. The junction had 8 bases not matched to a gene; V was cut back by 4 bases and J by 4 bases. CDR3 sequence: CASSGSGTSLYNEQFF. CDR3 in DNA: TGTGCCAGCAGTGGATCCGGGACTAGCCTTTACAATGAGCAGTTCTTC.

This chain connects TRBV28 to TRBJ2-2; maybe TRBD1 (6 bases). This CDR3 has 15 amino acids. The V gene's germline CDR1 is MDHEN and CDR2 SYDVKM. Trimming cost V 6 bases and J 1 base, with 12 bases left between them. In nucleotides, the CDR3 is TGTGCCAGCAGCTCCGGGACACAGAACACCGGGGAGCTGTTTTTT. It is translated as CASSSGTQNTGELFF.

CDR3 protein: CASSLDGTYEQYF. Here the CDR3 DNA reads TGTGCCAGCAGCTTAGACGGGACCTACGAGCAGTACTTC. The rearrangement joins TRBV7-9 to TRBJ2-7, with D tentatively TRBD2 (5 bases). The V gene's germline CDR1 is SEHNR and CDR2 FQNEAQ (reference sequence). This CDR3 contains 13 residues. Trimming removed 1 base from V and 2 bases from J, with 6 bases in between.

The rearrangement links TRBV7-9 to TRBJ1-5, with D uncertain. This CDR3 is built from 12 residues. Per germline, CDR1 SEHNR and CDR2 FQNEAQ (reference sequence). Trimming left V 3 bases short and J 4 bases short, with 4 bases between. The CDR3: CASSFSNQPQHF. The CDR3 DNA follows: TGTGCCAGCAGCTTCAGTAATCAGCCCCAGCATTTT.

V is TRBV29-1 and J is TRBJ2-1; a weak D match, TRBD2 (7 bases). The CDR3 is 15 amino acids. Germline-derived CDR1 and CDR2 are SQVTM and ANQGSEA. The V gene lost 6 bases and the J gene lost 9 bases, with 24 bases spanning the gap. CDR3: CSVMGGGFSRGEQFF. The DNA for the CDR3 is TGCAGCGTGATGGGGGGGGGCTTTTCTAGGGGTGAGCAGTTCTTC.